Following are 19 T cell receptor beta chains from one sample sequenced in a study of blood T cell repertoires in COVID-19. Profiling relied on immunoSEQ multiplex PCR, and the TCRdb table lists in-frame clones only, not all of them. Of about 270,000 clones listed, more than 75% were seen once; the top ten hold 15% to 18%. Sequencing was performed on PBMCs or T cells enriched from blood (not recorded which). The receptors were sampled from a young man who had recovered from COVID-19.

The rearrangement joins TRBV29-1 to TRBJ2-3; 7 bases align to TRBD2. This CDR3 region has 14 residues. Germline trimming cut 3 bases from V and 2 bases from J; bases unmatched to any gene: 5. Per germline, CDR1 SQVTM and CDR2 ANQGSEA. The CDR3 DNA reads TGCAGCGTTGATTCTGCGGGGGACACAGATACGCAGTATTTT. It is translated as CSVDSAGDTDTQYF.

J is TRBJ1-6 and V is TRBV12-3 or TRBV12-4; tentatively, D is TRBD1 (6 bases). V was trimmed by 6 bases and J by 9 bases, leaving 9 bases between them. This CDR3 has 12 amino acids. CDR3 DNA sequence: TGTGCCAGCAGCAAGGGGGTTTCACCCCTCCACTTT. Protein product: CASSKGVSPLHF.

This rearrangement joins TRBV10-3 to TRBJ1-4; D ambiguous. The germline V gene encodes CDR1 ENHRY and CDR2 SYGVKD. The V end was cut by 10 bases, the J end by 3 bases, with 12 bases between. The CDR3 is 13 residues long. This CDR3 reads CATAQNANEKLFF. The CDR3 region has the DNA TGTGCCACCGCCCAGAATGCTAATGAAAAACTGTTTTTT.

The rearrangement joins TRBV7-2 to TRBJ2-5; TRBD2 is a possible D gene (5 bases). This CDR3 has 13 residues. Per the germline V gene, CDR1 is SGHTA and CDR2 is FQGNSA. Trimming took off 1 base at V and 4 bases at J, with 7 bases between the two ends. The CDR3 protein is CASSLGGRETQYF. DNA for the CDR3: TGTGCCAGCAGCTTAGGAGGGCGAGAGACCCAGTACTTC.

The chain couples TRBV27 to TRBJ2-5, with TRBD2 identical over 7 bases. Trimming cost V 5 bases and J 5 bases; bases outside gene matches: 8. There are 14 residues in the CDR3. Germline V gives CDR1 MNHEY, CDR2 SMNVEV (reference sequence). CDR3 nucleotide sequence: TGTGCCAGCAGTCCTGGGGGGGGACGTGAGACCCAGTACTTC. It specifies CASSPGGGRETQYF.

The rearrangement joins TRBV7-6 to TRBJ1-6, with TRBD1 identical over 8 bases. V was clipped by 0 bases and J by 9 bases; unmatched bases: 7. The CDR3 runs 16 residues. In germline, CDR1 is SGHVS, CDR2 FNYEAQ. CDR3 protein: CASSLAGTGPGSPLHF. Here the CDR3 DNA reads TGTGCCAGCAGCTTAGCAGGGACAGGCCCGGGTTCACCCCTCCACTTT. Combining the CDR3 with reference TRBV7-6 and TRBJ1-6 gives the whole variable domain GAGVSQSPRYKVTKRGQDVALRCDPISGHVSLYWYRQALGQGPEFLTYFNYEAQQDKSGLPNDRFSAERPEGSISTLTIQRTEQRDSAMYRCASSLAGTGPGSPLHFGNGTRLTVT.

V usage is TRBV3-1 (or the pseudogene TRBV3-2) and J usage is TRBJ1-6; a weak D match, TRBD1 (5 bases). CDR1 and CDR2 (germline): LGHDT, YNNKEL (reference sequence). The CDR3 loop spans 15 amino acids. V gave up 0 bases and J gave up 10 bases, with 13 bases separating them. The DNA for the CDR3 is TGTGCCAGCAGCCAAGAATATGGGGCTCGATCACCCCTCCACTTT. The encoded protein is CASSQEYGARSPLHF.

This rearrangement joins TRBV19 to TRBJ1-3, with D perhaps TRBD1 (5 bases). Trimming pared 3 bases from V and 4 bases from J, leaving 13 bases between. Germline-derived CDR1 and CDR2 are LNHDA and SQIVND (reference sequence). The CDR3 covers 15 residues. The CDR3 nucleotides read TGTGCCAGTAGTATTCGGGCAGGGCGGGGAAACACCATATATTTT. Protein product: CASSIRAGRGNTIYF. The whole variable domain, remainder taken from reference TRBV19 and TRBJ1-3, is DGGITQSPKYLFRKEGQNVTLSCEQNLNHDAMYWYRQDPGQGLRLIYYSQIVNDFQKGDIAEGYSVSREKKESFPLTVTSAQKNPTAFYLCASSIRAGRGNTIYFGEGSWLTVV.

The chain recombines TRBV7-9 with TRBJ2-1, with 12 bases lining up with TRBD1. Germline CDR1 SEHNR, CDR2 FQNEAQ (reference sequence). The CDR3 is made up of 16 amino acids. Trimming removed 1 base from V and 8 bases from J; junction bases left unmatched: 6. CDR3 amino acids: CASSLDGTGGWDEQFF. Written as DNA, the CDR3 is TGTGCCAGCAGCTTAGACGGGACAGGGGGCTGGGATGAGCAGTTCTTC. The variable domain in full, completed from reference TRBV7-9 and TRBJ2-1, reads DTGVSQNPRHKITKRGQNVTFRCDPISEHNRLYWYRQTLGQGPEFLTYFQNEAQLEKSRLLSDRFSAERPKGSFSTLEIQRTEQGDSAMYLCASSLDGTGGWDEQFFGPGTRLTVL.

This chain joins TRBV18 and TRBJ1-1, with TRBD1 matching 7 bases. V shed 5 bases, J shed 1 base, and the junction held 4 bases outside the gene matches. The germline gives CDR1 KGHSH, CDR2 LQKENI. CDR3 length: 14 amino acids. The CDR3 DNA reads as TGTGCCAGCTCAAAGACAGGGACGAACACTGAAGCTTTCTTT. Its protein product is CASSKTGTNTEAFF.

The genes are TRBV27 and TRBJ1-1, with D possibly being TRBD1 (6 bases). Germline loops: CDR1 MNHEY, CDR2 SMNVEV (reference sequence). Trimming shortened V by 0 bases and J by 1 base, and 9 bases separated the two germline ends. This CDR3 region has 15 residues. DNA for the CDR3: TGTGCCAGCAGTTTATCTAAAGGGGGGAACACTGAAGCTTTCTTT. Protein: CASSLSKGGNTEAFF.

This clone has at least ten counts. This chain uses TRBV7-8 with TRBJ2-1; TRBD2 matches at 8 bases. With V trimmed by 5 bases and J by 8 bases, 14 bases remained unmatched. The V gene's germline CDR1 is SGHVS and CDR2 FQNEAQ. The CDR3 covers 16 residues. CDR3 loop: CASSRGLAGGLDEQFF. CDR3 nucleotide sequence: TGTGCCAGCAGCCGGGGTCTGGCGGGGGGCCTCGATGAGCAGTTCTTC.

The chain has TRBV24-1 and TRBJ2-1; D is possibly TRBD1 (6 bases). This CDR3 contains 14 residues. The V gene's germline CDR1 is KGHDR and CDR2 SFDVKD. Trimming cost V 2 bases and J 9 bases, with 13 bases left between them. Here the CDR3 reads CATSDSQGFSEQFF. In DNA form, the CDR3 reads TGTGCCACCAGTGATTCACAGGGTTTTAGTGAGCAGTTCTTC.

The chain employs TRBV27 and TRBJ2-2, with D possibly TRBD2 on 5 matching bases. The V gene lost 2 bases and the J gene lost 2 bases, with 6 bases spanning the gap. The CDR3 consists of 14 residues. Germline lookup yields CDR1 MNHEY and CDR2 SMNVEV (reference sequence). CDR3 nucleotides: TGTGCCAGCAGTTTAGGACTTAACACCGGGGAGCTGTTTTTT. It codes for CASSLGLNTGELFF.

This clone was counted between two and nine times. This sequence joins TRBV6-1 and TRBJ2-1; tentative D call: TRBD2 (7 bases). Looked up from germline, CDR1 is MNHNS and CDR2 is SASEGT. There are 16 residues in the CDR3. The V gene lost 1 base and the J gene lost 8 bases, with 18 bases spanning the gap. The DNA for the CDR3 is TGTGCCAGCAGTGAAGGGGGAGGGGGACCTAGCGATGAGCAGTTCTTC. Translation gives CASSEGGGGPSDEQFF.

The CDR3 nucleotides read TGTGCCAGCAGCCAACAGGGGAGACCCTATGGCTACACCTTC. Its protein product is CASSQQGRPYGYTF. The rearrangement uses TRBV7-2 and TRBJ1-2; TRBD1 matches at 7 bases. With V trimmed by 5 bases and J by 4 bases, 7 bases remained unmatched. The germline V gene has CDR1 SGHTA and CDR2 FQGNSA. This CDR3 spans 14 amino acids.

The CDR3 coding sequence is TGCGCCAGCAGCCAAGATCGTAAGGACGGAGGCACCTACGAGCAGTACTTC. Its translation: CASSQDRKDGGTYEQYF. V and J are TRBV4-1 and TRBJ2-7, with D perhaps matching TRBD2 (5 bases). In germline, CDR1 is MGHRA, CDR2 YSYEKL. Trimming shortened V by 0 bases and J by 2 bases, and 17 bases separated the two germline ends. This CDR3 has 17 amino acids.

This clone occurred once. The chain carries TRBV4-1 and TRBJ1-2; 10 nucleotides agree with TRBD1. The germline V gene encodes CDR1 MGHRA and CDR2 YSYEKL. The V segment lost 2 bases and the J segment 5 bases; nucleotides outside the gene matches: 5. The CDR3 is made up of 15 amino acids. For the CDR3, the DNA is TGCGCCAGCAGCCAAAGCGGGACAGGGGATTATGGCTACACCTTC. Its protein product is CASSQSGTGDYGYTF.

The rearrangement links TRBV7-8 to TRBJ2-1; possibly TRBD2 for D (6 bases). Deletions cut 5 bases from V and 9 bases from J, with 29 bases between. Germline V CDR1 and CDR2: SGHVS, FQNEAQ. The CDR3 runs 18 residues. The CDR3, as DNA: TGTGCCAGCAGCCTCAGAGGGATTTCTAGCGAGTACGAGGGTGAGCAGTTCTTC. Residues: CASSLRGISSEYEGEQFF.